This T cell receptor (beta chain) emerged from a study of T cell responses to AZD1222 COVID-19 vaccine. As regards this clone: The antigen is undetermined.

The repertoire was sequenced with immunoSEQ multiplex PCR; TCRdb's copy has only in-frame clones and lacks some. Of more than 85,000 clones listed, nearly 90% were seen once; the top ten hold roughly a sixth. The CDR3 extends over 13 amino acids. Trimming shortened V by 7 bases and J by 0 bases, and 9 bases separated the two germline ends. Germline V CDR1 and CDR2: MDHEN, SYDVKM. Study-wide findings and caveats: Possibly, clonal diversity was underestimated; donors were largely white British and included more females. Dominant at 160-218 and 743-854, vaccine-associated CD4 TCRs also spanned spike.

The J gene is TRBJ1-2, the V gene TRBV28; perhaps TRBD1 as D (5 bases). Here the sequenced sample was peripheral blood, taken on day 0 of AZD1222 vaccination. The TCR comes from an adult in good health. Here the CDR3 reads CASTSGANYGYTF. The CDR3 DNA reads as TGTGCCAGCACCTCGGGGGCTAACTATGGCTACACCTTC.